The clone carrying this TCR beta chain occurred a few times. Its cognate antigen is unknown. The sample belongs to a study of shared clonotypes between healthy human individuals. Among the unsorted PBMC samples, replicate PCRs used roughly 300 ng DNA, 31,000 or so T cell genomes. Clones were read by immunoSEQ multiplex PCR, and TCRdb kept only the in-frame ones, dropping some. The table lists about 480,000 clones, roughly 85% of them singletons, with around an eighth in the top ten. Every contributor of samples was a Caucasian grown-up residing in Nashville, Tennessee. Trimming left V 0 bases short and J 12 bases short, with 12 bases between. Germline assignment: CDR1 MNHEY and CDR2 SVGAGI. The CDR3 runs 13 residues. Study-wide findings and caveats: Represented diversity, genetic and exposure-history alike, was limited by few donors.

Specimen: PBMCs. This TCR was recovered from a middle-aged woman in good health. Some clones in this sample may be carry-over from other donors' samples. The rearrangement links TRBV6-5 to TRBJ1-5, with D uncertain. CDR3: CASSYSGNLDQHF. CDR3 nucleotide sequence: TGTGCCAGCAGTTACTCCGGGAATCTAGACCAGCATTTT.